This T cell receptor beta chain was identified during a study of T cells after yellow fever vaccination (dated by TCRdb to between 2018 and 2020). Looking at the study overall: The SMART-Seq v4 Ultra Low Input RNA kit was used to prepare libraries from fractions with low cell numbers. To follow T-cell clones before and after primary and booster YFV17D yellow fever vaccination, bulk TCR alpha and beta repertoires were sequenced over time. Two healthy male donors, one aged 18 to 30 and one aged 30 to 39 years, were included in the cohort. Blood was drawn at multiple timepoints before and after primary and secondary immunization, with bulk PBMC replicates and cell subsets isolated. Results and caveats for the whole study, not just this receptor: The secondary T-cell response was found to be weaker but faster than the primary response, with a peak reached on day 5 rather than on day 15. After the booster, most clones that had expanded after primary vaccination were detected again (nearly 98% of CD4 and more than 85% of CD8), suggesting broad maintenance of memory. Because the study included only a couple of donors, the extent to which the findings can be generalized is limited. FACS-sorted repertoires could contain abundant contaminating clonotypes from the bulk population, so computational filtering was required. A small share of clonotypes occurred in both CD4 and CD8 compartments, likely arising from convergent recombination.

The treatment or condition label of this sample denotes: live attenuated yellow fever vaccine strain. Two biological replicates of bulk PBMCs were collected at each blood-draw timepoint. A standard Ficoll-Paque protocol was used to isolate PBMCs from peripheral blood. TriZol was used to extract RNA from bulk PBMCs, from CD4 and CD8 fractions, and from dextramer-positive and dextramer-negative fractions. This clonotype was seen repeatedly, ten times or more. The antigen this receptor binds is unknown. No base qualities exist here, and no much larger clone lies one base off it. Synthesis of TCR cDNA relied on 5'RACE template switching, a step that introduced a universal primer site along with unique molecular identifiers. Priming for cDNA synthesis came from both the TCR alpha and TCR beta constant segments. Libraries were amplified in two PCR steps, with sample barcodes and sequencing adapters added in the second step. Sequencing of libraries was done on Illumina HiSeq 2500 (2x100 bp) or NovaSeq (2x150 bp). Per the authors' processing: Reads were demultiplexed and collapsed into UMI consensus sequences with MIGEC, and V(D)J alignment was performed with MiXCR. Using edgeR on replicate PBMC samples, clonotypes were called vaccine-responding if FDR was below 0.01 and the log2 fold change was above 5 up to day 15. CD4 or CD8 identity was assigned to each bulk clonotype according to whether the clonotype was present at higher abundance in the sequenced CD4 repertoire or the sequenced CD8 repertoire. TCRdb reprocessed the public reads (quality trimming at Q25 with fastp, clone calling with MiXCR) and kept in-frame beta chains. Under each unique CDR3 protein, matching rows form one entry showing the most common genes and DNA. The V and J calls and clone size are TCRdb's, not the authors'. Here the sample has a few hundred thousand distinct CDR3 sequences; 6.2% occur a single time. The biggest ten clones account for 14% to 15% of the sample.

CDR1 and CDR2 were assigned from the germline V gene as SGHRS and YFSETQ. V is shortened by 9 bases, J by 4 bases, and the region joining them spans 16 bases. Including the terminal cysteine and phenylalanine, the CDR3 comprises 14 residues. The retained sequence is limited to the CDR3, 42 bases, with the frame set at the first base. The source was PBMCs, collected 5 days after the yellow fever booster vaccination. The receptor was derived from a man aged 30-40 years who received the YFV17D yellow fever vaccine. The chain is assembled from TRBV5-1 and TRBJ2-2, with no D gene named confidently. Read as DNA, the sequence is TGCGCCACATCCGGAGAAGGCAGCACCGGGGAGCTGTTTTTT. The translation is CATSGEGSTGELFF.